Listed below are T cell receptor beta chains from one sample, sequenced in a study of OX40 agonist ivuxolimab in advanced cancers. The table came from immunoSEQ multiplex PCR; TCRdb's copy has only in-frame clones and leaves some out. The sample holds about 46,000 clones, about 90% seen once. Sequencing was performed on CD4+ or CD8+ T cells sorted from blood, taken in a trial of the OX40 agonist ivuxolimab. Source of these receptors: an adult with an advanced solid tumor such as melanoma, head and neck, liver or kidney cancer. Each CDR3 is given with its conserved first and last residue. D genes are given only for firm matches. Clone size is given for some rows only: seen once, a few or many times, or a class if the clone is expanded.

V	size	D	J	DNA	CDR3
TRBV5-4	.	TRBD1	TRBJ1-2	TGTGCCAGCAGCTCGCCGGGACAGGCGGTTGGCTACACCTTC	CASSSPGQAVGYTF
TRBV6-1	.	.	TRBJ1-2	TGTGCCAGCAGTGAAACAGTGGGAGGGGCTCCCCTCTATGGCTACACCTTC	CASSETVGGAPLYGYTF
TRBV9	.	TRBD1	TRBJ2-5	TGTGCCAGCAGCGCTTGGACAGGGGCCATTCAAGAGACCCAGTACTTC	CASSAWTGAIQETQYF
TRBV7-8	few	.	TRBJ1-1	TGTGCCAGCAGCCCTCACGGAAGGGAGGACACTGAAGCTTTCTTT	CASSPHGREDTEAFF
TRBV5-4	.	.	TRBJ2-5	TGTGCCAGCAGCTTGGAACCTGGTGAAGAGACCCAGTACTTC	CASSLEPGEETQYF
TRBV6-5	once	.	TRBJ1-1	TGTGCCAGCAGCCGAGGGGACTCCCGGGAAGCTTTCTTT	CASSRGDSREAFF
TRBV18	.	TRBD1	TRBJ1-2	TGTGCCAGCTCACCGACAGGGAGCCACTATGGCTACACCTTC	CASSPTGSHYGYTF
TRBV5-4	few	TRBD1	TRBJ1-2	TGTGCCAGCAGCAGTGGACAGGGGGTTAACTATGGCTACACCTTC	CASSSGQGVNYGYTF
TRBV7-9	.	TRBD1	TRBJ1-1	TGTGCCAGCAGCCAAGGACAGGGGGGTACTGAAGCTTTCTTT	CASSQGQGGTEAFF
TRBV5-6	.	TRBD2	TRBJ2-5	TGTGCCAGCAGCTACAGGACTAGCGGGAGGGTATTGGGGGAGACCCAGTACTTC	CASSYRTSGRVLGETQYF
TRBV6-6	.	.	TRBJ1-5	TGTGCCAGCAGTTACTCCCCAGGCAATCAGCCCCAGCATTTT	CASSYSPGNQPQHF
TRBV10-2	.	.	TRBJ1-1	TGCGCCAGCAGTGAGTCCCCGCTTAACGCTTTCTTT	CASSESPLNAFF